These 29 T cell receptor beta chains share one sample of origin, sequenced in a study of human T cells and chemical hapten exposure. Described time point: pre-sensitization, week 0. Treatment: therapeutic diphenylcyclopropenone sensitization with weekly scalp DPC. From the RACE reads, TCRdb called clonotypes with MiXCR, one entry per CDR3 protein. The sample lists roughly 81,000 distinct CDR3 sequences, around 8.8% occurring once. The material sequenced was whole blood, taken in connection with sensitization to the hapten diphenylcyclopropenone (DPC). These receptors came from a man aged 40-50 years with alopecia areata. Some clones in this sample may be carry-over from other donors' samples.

The rearrangement links TRBV6-2 or TRBV6-3 to TRBJ2-4; D might be TRBD1 (5 bases). Germline V gene data show CDR1 as MNHEY and CDR2 as SVGEGT. Trimming took off 0 bases at V and 8 bases at J, with 23 bases between the two ends. This CDR3 is 18 amino acids long. The CDR3 region is CASSYSIPAGLDVDIQYF. CDR3 DNA: TGTGCCAGCAGTTACTCGATCCCGGCAGGGTTGGATGTGGACATTCAGTACTTC.

The chain is built from TRBV19 and TRBJ1-1; D remains ambiguous. The CDR3 has 14 amino acids. The germline CDR1 and CDR2 sequences are LNHDA and SQIVND (reference sequence). Trimming shortened V by 3 bases and J by 5 bases, and 13 bases separated the two germline ends. The CDR3 spells CASSIPHRSTEAFF. CDR3 nucleotides: TGTGCCAGTAGTATCCCCCATCGGAGTACTGAAGCTTTCTTT.

This clonotype was seen repeatedly, ten times or more. The V call is TRBV20-1, the J call TRBJ2-7; the match to TRBD1 covers 9 bases. The germline V gene encodes CDR1 DFQATT and CDR2 SNEGSKA (reference sequence). The CDR3 has 11 amino acids. Trimming at V came to 7 bases and at J to 6 bases, leaving 4 bases not matched to a gene. The CDR3 coding sequence is TGCAGTGTAAGACAGGGGGTCGAGCAGTACGTC. Amino acids: CSVRQGVEQYV.

This clonotype was counted many times. This sequence joins TRBV7-9 and TRBJ1-1; TRBD1 matches 7 bases. The V gene end was trimmed by 5 bases and the J gene end by 3 bases; junction bases not matched to a gene: 9. CDR3 size: 15 residues. From germline, CDR1 is SEHNR and CDR2 FQNEAQ (reference sequence). The CDR3 is CASSPRTGTYTEAFF. In DNA, the CDR3 is TGTGCCAGCAGCCCCCGGACAGGAACGTACACTGAAGCTTTCTTT.

This clonotype has ten or more counts. The chain recombines TRBV6-5 with TRBJ2-7; the match to TRBD2 covers 9 bases. CDR1 and CDR2 (germline): MNHEY, SVGAGI. The CDR3 is 15 residues long. Losses at the gene ends were 6 bases for V and 0 bases for J; bases not matched to a gene: 6. CDR3 amino acids: CASSPTSGPSYEQYV. In DNA form, the CDR3 reads TGTGCCAGCAGCCCTACTAGCGGGCCCTCCTACGAGCAGTACGTC.

The sample holds many counts of this clonotype. This chain links TRBV27 with TRBJ1-5; D is unresolved. V lost 5 bases and J lost 2, with 13 bases in between. The CDR3 contains 15 residues. From germline, CDR1 is MNHEY and CDR2 SMNVEV (reference sequence). For the CDR3, the DNA is TGTGCCAGCAGTCCTGGGCCTGGCGGCAATCAGCCCCAGCATTTT. Residues: CASSPGPGGNQPQHF.

This chain connects TRBV11-3 to TRBJ2-2, with D possibly being TRBD1 (6 bases). V lost 5 bases and J lost 3, with 10 bases in between. The germline V gene has CDR1 SGHNT and CDR2 YENEEA. The CDR3 is 14 residues long. The CDR3 sequence: CASSNYRDTGELFF. For the CDR3, the DNA is TGTGCCAGCAGCAACTACAGGGACACCGGGGAGCTGTTTTTT.

This chain connects TRBV19 to TRBJ2-5; D gene unclear. Deletions cut 6 bases from V and 4 bases from J, with 24 bases between. The germline CDR1 and CDR2 sequences are LNHDA and SQIVND (reference sequence). CDR3 length: 17 residues. Here the CDR3 DNA reads TGTGCCAGTAGCATACCATCGGGCGACCGTGGGCGAGAGACCCAGTACTTC. This gives the protein CASSIPSGDRGRETQYF. Complete variable domain (other parts from reference TRBV19 and TRBJ2-5): DGGITQSPKYLFRKEGQNVTLSCEQNLNHDAMYWYRQDPGQGLRLIYYSQIVNDFQKGDIAEGYSVSREKKESFPLTVTSAQKNPTAFYLCASSIPSGDRGRETQYFGPGTRLLVL.

This clonotype was detected a few times. This chain connects TRBV12-3 or TRBV12-4 to TRBJ1-3; unclear D gene. The CDR3 consists of 14 residues. Trimming left V 8 bases short and J 0 bases short, with 11 bases between. CDR3 DNA: TGTGCCAGCCGACCGTTCCTCTCTGGAAACACCATATATTTT. Encoded protein: CASRPFLSGNTIYF.

This clonotype was recorded many times. J is TRBJ2-5 and V is TRBV4-3; 9 bases line up with TRBD2. Unmatched junction bases numbered 7, after V lost 4 bases and J lost 4 bases. This CDR3 is 15 amino acids long. The germline V gene has CDR1 LGHNA and CDR2 YSLEER. The CDR3 DNA sequence: TGCGCCAGCAGCCCGTCTAGCGGGGAGGGAGAGACCCAGTACTTC. It codes for CASSPSSGEGETQYF.

This chain links TRBV7-9 with TRBJ2-2; perhaps TRBD2 as D (5 bases). Per the germline V gene, CDR1 is SEHNR and CDR2 is FQNEAQ (reference sequence). V was shortened by 1 base and J by 2 bases, with 8 bases between the two germline ends. The CDR3 sequence is 15 residues long. CDR3 sequence (DNA): TGTGCCAGCAGCTTAGGAAGCGGAAACACCGGGGAGCTGTTTTTT. Its translation is CASSLGSGNTGELFF.

This clonotype came up many times. The gene calls are TRBV20-1 and TRBJ1-6; D may be TRBD1 (6 bases). The CDR3 length is 16 residues. V was trimmed by 6 bases and J by 5 bases, leaving 20 bases between them. Germline V gives CDR1 DFQATT, CDR2 SNEGSKA (reference sequence). In nucleotides, the CDR3 is TGCAGTGCCCTGAATCCAGGGGAGTCACATAATTCACCCCTCCACTTT. Amino acid sequence: CSALNPGESHNSPLHF.

This clonotype occurred a few times. CDR3 DNA sequence: TGTGCCAGCAGTTTAAAGCAGGTAACTGAAGCTTTCTTT. Its protein is CASSLKQVTEAFF. The chain combines TRBV12-3 or TRBV12-4 with TRBJ1-1; D call uncertain. This CDR3 has 13 residues. V lost 2 bases and J lost 5, with 9 bases in between.

This clonotype appeared many times. The chain is built from TRBV12-3 or TRBV12-4 and TRBJ1-5; TRBD1 matches 9 bases. The CDR3 contains 16 residues. J was trimmed by 1 base and V by 6 bases; bases with no gene match: 7. The CDR3 spells CASRPGQGQSNQPQHF. The CDR3 DNA reads TGTGCCAGCAGACCCGGACAGGGGCAAAGCAATCAGCCCCAGCATTTT.

This clonotype was observed a handful of times. The CDR3 sequence: CASSSTGQGRETQYF. CDR3 DNA: TGTGCCAGCAGCTCTACGGGACAGGGGAGAGAGACCCAGTACTTC. The chain combines TRBV7-2 with TRBJ2-5, with 10 bases identical to TRBD1. CDR3 size: 15 residues. The V gene end was trimmed by 4 bases and the J gene end by 4 bases; junction bases not matched to a gene: 6. Per germline, CDR1 SGHTA and CDR2 FQGNSA.

This chain uses TRBV18 with TRBJ2-1, with TRBD2 identical over 11 bases. This CDR3 region has 15 residues. Germline CDR1 reads KGHSH; CDR2 reads LQKENI. The V segment lost 6 bases and the J segment 13 bases; nucleotides outside the gene matches: 14. In nucleotides, the CDR3 is TGTGCCAGCTCCCCTACCGGGACTAGCGGCCCCGCCCAGTTCTTC. It is translated as CASSPTGTSGPAQFF.

In DNA, the CDR3 is TGCAGTGCTCAACTCACTAAATCCACAGATACGCAGTATTTT. Amino acid sequence: CSAQLTKSTDTQYF. The rearrangement links TRBV20-1 to TRBJ2-3; D unclear. The V end lost 5 bases, the J end lost 2 bases, and 14 bases lay between the germline ends. The germline gives CDR1 DFQATT, CDR2 SNEGSKA (reference sequence). CDR3 size: 14 residues.

This clonotype was counted at least ten times. CDR3 sequence reads: CASTLGPNYGYTF. The CDR3 DNA sequence: TGTGCCAGCACCCTAGGACCGAACTATGGCTACACCTTC. The rearrangement joins TRBV12-3 or TRBV12-4 to TRBJ1-2; D remains unclear. V dropped 7 bases and J dropped 2 bases, with 11 bases sitting between them. CDR3 size: 13 residues.

This clonotype has just a few counts. The chain links TRBV5-4 to TRBJ2-3, with a weak D call TRBD2 (7 bases). V was clipped by 0 bases and J by 2 bases, with 10 bases between them. CDR1 and CDR2 from the germline V gene are SGHNT and YYREEE (reference sequence). CDR3 length equals 15 residues. The CDR3 loop reads CASSLGGGATDTQYF. CDR3 nucleotides: TGTGCCAGCAGCTTGGGGGGGGGGGCCACAGATACGCAGTATTTT.

V gene TRBV29-1 combines with J gene TRBJ2-7; 8 nucleotides match TRBD1. The CDR3 sequence is 13 residues long. V lost 4 bases and J lost 6; bases outside the gene matches: 8. Germline lookup yields CDR1 SQVTM and CDR2 ANQGSEA. CDR3 protein: CSVAMTGASEQYV. CDR3 nucleotides: TGCAGCGTTGCGATGACAGGGGCGTCCGAGCAGTACGTC.

This chain uses TRBV30 with TRBJ1-3; D is unresolved. This CDR3 has 15 residues. With 5 bases removed from V and 1 base from J, the gap between germline ends came to 15 bases. CDR1 GTSNPN and CDR2 SVGIG come from the germline V gene (reference sequence). In nucleotides, the CDR3 is TGTGCCTGGGCGTTACGGGCGAGGTCTGGAAACACCATATATTTT. The encoded protein is CAWALRARSGNTIYF.

This clonotype was observed once. A much larger clone differs from this one at a single base, so this may be a read error. V usage is TRBV28 and J usage is TRBJ2-1; D gene unclear. Germline values: CDR1 MDHEN, CDR2 SYDVKM. The V end lost 3 bases, the J end lost 8 bases, and 17 bases lay between the germline ends. The CDR3 has 15 amino acids. The CDR3 is CASSFLSEGEDEQFF. In nucleotides, the CDR3 is TGTGCCAGCAGTTTCCTAAGTGAAGGTGAAGATGAGCAGTTCTTC.

This clonotype has at least ten counts. The chain is built from TRBV7-9 and TRBJ1-4, with no clear D. Per the germline V gene, CDR1 is SEHNR and CDR2 is FQNEAQ (reference sequence). The CDR3 is 15 residues long. Trimming cost V 5 bases and J 0 bases, with 10 bases left between them. The CDR3 DNA reads as TGTGCCAGCAGCGCAGGCGGTGCAACTAATGAAAAACTGTTTTTT. It specifies CASSAGGATNEKLFF.

This clonotype was observed at least ten times. The chain carries TRBV14 and TRBJ2-7; D ambiguous. This CDR3 contains 13 residues. With 1 base removed from V and 1 base from J, the gap between germline ends came to 5 bases. Germline values: CDR1 SGHDN, CDR2 FVKESK. The CDR3 spells CASSQVLSYEQYF. Here the CDR3 DNA reads TGTGCCAGCAGCCAAGTCCTATCCTACGAGCAGTACTTC.

The gene calls are TRBV7-6 and TRBJ2-5, with a weak D call TRBD2 (7 bases). V lost 2 bases and J lost 2, with 12 bases in between. The CDR3 runs 15 residues. CDR1 is SGHVS and CDR2 is FNYEAQ in the germline V gene. The CDR3 protein is CASSLRGADQETQYF. CDR3 coding DNA: TGTGCCAGCAGCTTACGGGGGGCAGATCAAGAGACCCAGTACTTC. The full variable domain, its missing parts supplied by reference TRBV7-6 and TRBJ2-5, is GAGVSQSPRYKVTKRGQDVALRCDPISGHVSLYWYRQALGQGPEFLTYFNYEAQQDKSGLPNDRFSAERPEGSISTLTIQRTEQRDSAMYRCASSLRGADQETQYFGPGTRLLVL.

This clonotype showed up just a few times. This chain joins TRBV29-1 and TRBJ2-1, with 10 bases identical to TRBD2. The V gene's germline CDR1 is SQVTM and CDR2 ANQGSEA. The CDR3 is made up of 16 amino acids. V gave up 7 bases and J gave up 6 bases; unmatched junction bases: 15. The CDR3 coding sequence is TGCAGCGGAGGGGAAAGGTGGCTAGCGGGAGCCAATGAGCAGTTCTTC. It specifies CSGGERWLAGANEQFF.

The V call is TRBV6-6, the J call TRBJ1-5; 8 positions agree with TRBD1. From germline, CDR1 is MNHNY and CDR2 SVGAGI (reference sequence). The CDR3 consists of 15 residues. Losses at the gene ends were 0 bases for V and 2 bases for J; bases not matched to a gene: 0. CDR3 sequence (DNA): TGTGCCAGCAGTTACTCGACAGGGGGCAATCAGCCCCAGCATTTT. Translation: CASSYSTGGNQPQHF.

This clonotype appeared many times. The chain links TRBV19 to TRBJ1-1; D is uncertain. CDR1 LNHDA and CDR2 SQIVND come from the germline V gene (reference sequence). The CDR3 has 11 amino acids. Trimming removed 6 bases from V and 11 bases from J, with 13 bases in between. CDR3 bases: TGTGCCAGTAGCGTGGCGTACGGGGCTTTCTTT. It translates to CASSVAYGAFF.

This clonotype was observed a few times. V usage is TRBV5-1 and J usage is TRBJ2-1, with no clear D. V lost 1 base to trimming and J lost 9 bases, with 11 bases between them. The CDR3 length is 13 residues. The germline gives CDR1 SGHRS, CDR2 YFSETQ. In DNA form, the CDR3 reads TGCGCCAGCAGCTTGTCACAAACCTTTGAGCAGTTCTTC. It encodes CASSLSQTFEQFF.